Listed here are 27 T cell receptor beta chains from one sample, sequenced in a study of blood T cell repertoires in COVID-19. TCRdb keeps only in-frame clones here, not all; method: immunoSEQ multiplex PCR. This table holds 250,000 to 350,000 clones, 80% to 90% found once. Sequenced sample: PBMCs or T cells enriched from blood (not recorded which). These receptors were taken from a woman in her 30s who had recovered from COVID-19.

The chain employs TRBV28 and TRBJ2-1, with D hard to call. Trimming removed 2 bases from V and 9 bases from J, with 5 bases in between. There are 11 residues in the CDR3. Germline V CDR1 and CDR2: MDHEN, SYDVKM. Written as DNA, the CDR3 is TGTGCCAGCAGTTTAGGCCGTGAGCAGTTCTTC. Encoded protein: CASSLGREQFF.

This clone came up a few times. The chain combines TRBV2 with TRBJ2-7; 10 positions agree with TRBD1. The trim removed 3 bases at V and 3 bases at J, leaving 5 bases unmatched. Looked up from germline, CDR1 is SNHLY and CDR2 is FYNNEI. The CDR3 extends over 15 amino acids. CDR3: CASSEQDRGDYEQYF. The CDR3 region has the DNA TGTGCCAGCAGTGAGCAGGACAGGGGGGACTACGAGCAGTACTTC.

The rearrangement links TRBV10-3 to TRBJ1-1; D is undetermined. This CDR3 spans 11 amino acids. V was trimmed by 10 bases and J by 1 base, leaving 7 bases between them. From germline, CDR1 is ENHRY and CDR2 SYGVKD. The CDR3: CASQENTEAFF. In DNA form, the CDR3 reads TGTGCCAGCCAGGAGAACACTGAAGCTTTCTTT.

The chain carries TRBV4-1 and TRBJ1-5, with D possibly being TRBD1 (5 bases). The CDR3 length is 14 residues. Trimming took 4 bases from V and 8 from J, leaving 15 bases between them. The germline CDR1 and CDR2 sequences are MGHRA and YSYEKL. The CDR3, as DNA: TGCGCCAGCAGCCCTGACAGTGGTAGGGAGCCCCAGCATTTT. Amino acid sequence: CASSPDSGREPQHF.

This chain joins TRBV5-1 and TRBJ1-1; the D gene is possibly TRBD1 (5 bases). Germline lookup yields CDR1 SGHRS and CDR2 YFSETQ. CDR3 size: 15 residues. Trimming took 0 bases from V and 4 from J, leaving 13 bases between them. CDR3 in DNA: TGCGCCAGCAGCTTGGAAGCTCTGGGGGGCACTGAAGCTTTCTTT. It translates to CASSLEALGGTEAFF.

This clone is a singleton in its sample. The chain links TRBV28 to TRBJ2-7; 7 nucleotides line up with TRBD1. Germline loops: CDR1 MDHEN, CDR2 SYDVKM. This CDR3 is 13 amino acids long. The junction had 4 bases not matched to a gene; V was cut back by 2 bases and J by 6 bases. The CDR3 region has the DNA TGTGCCAGCAGTTTAGACAGGGCCGCCGAGCAGTACTTC. Encoded protein: CASSLDRAAEQYF.

The chain carries TRBV11-1 and TRBJ2-2, with TRBD1 matching over 11 bases. Germline loops: CDR1 SGHAT, CDR2 FQDESV (reference sequence). V shed 3 bases and J 6 bases; nucleotides not matched to a gene: 3. This CDR3 comprises 15 residues. The CDR3 reads CASSLGQGVPGELFF. The CDR3 DNA reads as TGTGCCAGCAGCTTGGGACAGGGGGTTCCCGGGGAGCTGTTTTTT.

The chain has TRBV6-5 and TRBJ2-5; 14 bases align to TRBD2. The length of the CDR3 is 16 residues. V dropped 4 bases and J dropped 4; count of bases not matched to a gene: 5. From germline, CDR1 is MNHEY and CDR2 SVGAGI. This CDR3 reads CASSFLGTSGGETQYF. DNA for the CDR3: TGTGCCAGCAGTTTTCTCGGGACTAGCGGGGGAGAGACCCAGTACTTC.

J is TRBJ2-7 and V is TRBV9; maybe TRBD1 (6 bases). Germline CDR1 and CDR2: SGDLS and YYNGEE. This CDR3 spans 16 amino acids. Trimming stripped 3 bases from V and 0 bases from J, with 16 bases between. This CDR3 reads CASSAGSWGRSYEQYF. In DNA, the CDR3 is TGTGCCAGCAGCGCCGGCTCGTGGGGGCGCTCCTACGAGCAGTACTTC.

The rearrangement joins TRBV5-1 to TRBJ1-1, with a possible D match to TRBD1 (5 bases). Germline values: CDR1 SGHRS, CDR2 YFSETQ. V lost 4 bases to trimming and J lost 0 bases, with 7 bases between them. The CDR3 has 13 amino acids. CDR3 residues: CASSAGLNTEAFF. The CDR3 nucleotides are TGCGCCAGCAGCGCGGGACTGAACACTGAAGCTTTCTTT.

The rearrangement links TRBV7-9 to TRBJ2-5; possible D gene TRBD2, 5 bases. Germline V gene lookup returns CDR1 SEHNR and CDR2 FQNEAQ (reference sequence). Trimming left V 3 bases short and J 3 bases short, with 20 bases between. The CDR3 has 17 residues. The CDR3 DNA sequence: TGTGCCAGCAGCTTCCCCCACGGGGAAGGGAGTAAAGAGACCCAGTACTTC. Translation: CASSFPHGEGSKETQYF.

This clone was picked up a small number of times. CDR3: CASSPSQWEKLFF. CDR3 sequence (DNA): TGTGCCAGCAGCCCAAGTCAGTGGGAAAAACTGTTTTTT. The rearrangement links TRBV3-1 (or the pseudogene TRBV3-2) to TRBJ1-4; D is unclear. V lost 4 bases and J 8 bases, leaving 11 bases between the germline ends. The CDR3 consists of 13 residues. Germline assignment: CDR1 LGHDT and CDR2 YNNKEL (reference sequence).

J is TRBJ1-4 and V is TRBV19; D is ambiguous. V lost 3 bases to trimming and J lost 10 bases, with 12 bases between them. Looked up from germline, CDR1 is LNHDA and CDR2 is SQIVND (reference sequence). The length of the CDR3 is 13 residues. The CDR3 DNA sequence: TGTGCCAGTAGTATCTTGGAGGTCGGAAAACTGTTTTTT. Its protein is CASSILEVGKLFF.

The chain joins TRBV7-9 to TRBJ2-7; possibly TRBD2 for D (6 bases). Germline V gene lookup returns CDR1 SEHNR and CDR2 FQNEAQ (reference sequence). CDR3 length: 15 amino acids. The ends were cut back, 5 bases at V and 4 bases at J, with 18 bases in the middle. The CDR3 nucleotides read TGTGCCAGCAGCCACCCAGGCGGGGCCTCGTACGAGCAGTACTTC. This encodes CASSHPGGASYEQYF.

This clone was seen a handful of times. The V call is TRBV5-5, the J call TRBJ1-4; weak D call: TRBD1 (6 bases). Germline CDR1 is SGHKS and CDR2 is YYEKEE (reference sequence). The CDR3 consists of 14 residues. The V end was cut by 4 bases, the J end by 0 bases, with 7 bases between. The CDR3 DNA follows: TGTGCCAGCAGCAGACAGGCAACTAATGAAAAACTGTTTTTT. Translating it yields CASSRQATNEKLFF.

The chain has TRBV5-1 and TRBJ1-6; the D is unclear. The CDR3 is 14 residues long. Germline assignment: CDR1 SGHRS and CDR2 YFSETQ. V was trimmed by 0 bases and J by 6 bases, leaving 7 bases between them. The CDR3 loop reads CASSLGTRNSPLHF. CDR3 DNA: TGCGCCAGCAGCTTGGGAACACGTAATTCACCCCTCCACTTT.

The chain recombines TRBV3-1 (or the pseudogene TRBV3-2) with TRBJ2-5, with 10 nucleotides matching TRBD2. The CDR3 runs to 16 residues. The V gene end was trimmed by 4 bases and the J gene end by 2 bases; junction bases not matched to a gene: 7. CDR1 is LGHDT, CDR2 YNNKEL, per germline (reference sequence). CDR3 sequence: CASSPLAGVDQETQYF. As DNA, the CDR3 is TGTGCCAGCAGCCCCCTAGCGGGAGTGGATCAAGAGACCCAGTACTTC.

This chain links TRBV19 with TRBJ2-5; 9 bases line up with TRBD1. The trim removed 3 bases at V and 5 bases at J, leaving 13 bases unmatched. CDR1 LNHDA and CDR2 SQIVND come from the germline V gene (reference sequence). The CDR3 has 17 residues. The CDR3 reads CASSIAMLGQGLETQYF. CDR3 sequence (DNA): TGTGCCAGTAGTATCGCCATGTTGGGACAGGGATTGGAGACCCAGTACTTC.

This clone was seen only once. V usage is TRBV28 and J usage is TRBJ2-3; 8 bases fit TRBD2. Germline V CDR1 and CDR2: MDHEN, SYDVKM. The length of the CDR3 is 14 residues. V shed 7 bases and J 3 bases; nucleotides not matched to a gene: 6. The CDR3 loop is CASMTGGGTDTQYF. For the CDR3, the DNA is TGTGCCAGCATGACGGGCGGGGGGACAGATACGCAGTATTTT.

The chain couples TRBV7-9 to TRBJ2-7; 7 bases agree with TRBD1. V lost 1 base to trimming and J lost 5 bases; unmatched junction nucleotides: 5. Germline V lookup: CDR1 SEHNR, CDR2 FQNEAQ (reference sequence). CDR3 length: 14 residues. The CDR3 nucleotides read TGTGCCAGCAGCTTAGTGACAGGGTTGAACGAGCAGTACTTC. It specifies CASSLVTGLNEQYF.

The J gene is TRBJ1-5, the V gene TRBV20-1; maybe TRBD1 (5 bases). The V and J ends lost 3 bases and 5 bases respectively, with 11 bases between them. The CDR3 loop spans 13 amino acids. Germline CDR1 and CDR2: DFQATT and SNEGSKA (reference sequence). CDR3 bases: TGCAGTGCTAGTCGCAGGGCGGATCAGCCCCAGCATTTT. This codes for CSASRRADQPQHF.

This clone was detected a few times. The V gene is TRBV3-1 (or the pseudogene TRBV3-2), the J gene TRBJ1-2; maybe TRBD1 (6 bases). The CDR3 covers 14 residues. The germline V gene has CDR1 LGHDT and CDR2 YNNKEL (reference sequence). V dropped 7 bases and J dropped 3 bases, with 15 bases sitting between them. CDR3 loop: CASTPQGRDYGYTF. CDR3 DNA sequence: TGTGCCAGCACCCCTCAGGGGCGAGACTATGGCTACACCTTC.

The V call is TRBV6-5, the J call TRBJ2-2, with D possibly matching TRBD1 (5 bases). This CDR3 has 13 residues. CDR1 MNHEY and CDR2 SVGAGI come from the germline V gene. The V and J ends lost 8 bases and 5 bases respectively, with 12 bases between them. DNA of the CDR3: TGTGCCAGCGCCCTAGGGGAAACCGGGGAGCTGTTTTTT. This codes for CASALGETGELFF.

The CDR3 sequence is CANGGSATYEQYF. The CDR3 DNA is TGTGCAAACGGAGGCTCCGCGACTTACGAGCAGTACTTC. V gene TRBV21-1 combines with J gene TRBJ2-7; the DNA was not used to check the table's D call, TRBD2. TRBV21-1 is labeled a pseudogene. The length of the CDR3 is 13 residues.

The chain recombines TRBV4-2 with TRBJ2-3; D is ambiguous. V dropped 5 bases and J dropped 0 bases, with 18 bases sitting between them. This CDR3 is 17 amino acids long. Germline V CDR1 and CDR2: LGHNA, YNFKEQ. The CDR3 region is CASSEESLQFSTDTQYF. The CDR3, as DNA: TGTGCCAGCAGCGAGGAGTCCCTCCAATTTAGCACAGATACGCAGTATTTT.

This chain connects TRBV27 to TRBJ2-1, with D possibly being TRBD1 (5 bases). This CDR3 contains 15 residues. Germline CDR1 and CDR2: MNHEY and SMNVEV (reference sequence). V dropped 5 bases and J dropped 1 base, with 12 bases sitting between them. CDR3 sequence: CASSPGHPSYNEQFF. CDR3 DNA: TGTGCCAGCAGTCCAGGACATCCTTCCTACAATGAGCAGTTCTTC.

This sequence joins TRBV7-6 and TRBJ1-3, with a tentative D call TRBD1 (6 bases). The CDR3 is 14 amino acids. V was pared by 5 bases and J by 2 bases, with 10 bases between. Per the germline V gene, CDR1 is SGHVS and CDR2 is FNYEAQ. CDR3 in DNA: TGTGCCAGCAGCCCCACAGGGACTGGAAACACCATATATTTT. It specifies CASSPTGTGNTIYF.